The present entry profiles one T cell receptor (beta chain) with its context. Authors' data handling: The authors estimated nucleated cell counts from reference gene primer amplification. Using immunoSEQ multiplex PCR, the repertoire was profiled, and TCRdb retains in-frame clones only, with some absent. That table gives V, J and clone size, and the DNA gave D and trimming. Of about 190,000 clones listed, around 86% are singletons. This CDR3 is built from 14 residues. Germline-derived CDR1 and CDR2 are DFQATT and SNEGSKA (reference sequence). J lost 1 base, V lost 3 bases, and 4 bases had no gene match. The data were taken from a study of blood T cell repertoires in COVID-19. Study background: T cells, B-cell-depleted T cells, or PBMCs provided the cDNA or gDNA that served as material.

The V call is TRBV20-1, the J call TRBJ1-1; 8 positions agree with TRBD1. This clonotype originated in a man aged 40-49 years with acute or convalescent COVID-19. Sequences were obtained from peripheral blood. The CDR3 coding sequence is TGCAGTGCTAGTCACAGGGGGGGGAACACTGAAGCTTTCTTT. Translation gives CSASHRGGNTEAFF.